This entry lists 2 T cell receptor beta chains sequenced from one sample in a study of T cell changes during pregnancy in multiple sclerosis. Here immunoSEQ multiplex PCR was the method, and the copy in TCRdb shows in-frame clones only, minus some. This table holds 75,000 to 95,000 clones, 89% found once. This sample comprised peripheral blood, obtained in the first trimester of pregnancy. These TCRs come from a female donor in good health, enrolled as a control in a pregnancy study.

This clone was picked up one time. This rearrangement joins TRBV7-6 to TRBJ1-1; D is unclear. The CDR3 contains 13 residues. Germline assignment: CDR1 SGHVS and CDR2 FNYEAQ. Between the trimmed V and J ends, which lost 5 bases and 1 base, there was a span of 8 bases. This chain's CDR3 is CASSQAGNTEAFF. In DNA, the CDR3 is TGTGCCAGCAGCCAGGCGGGGAACACTGAAGCTTTCTTT.

CDR3 in DNA: TGTGCCAGCAGCTCCGGACACCTCCAGGTCTACGAGCAGTACTTC. Protein sequence: CASSSGHLQVYEQYF. The genes are TRBV7-9 and TRBJ2-7; D is perhaps TRBD1 (5 bases). Germline V gene sequence: CDR1 SEHNR, CDR2 FQNEAQ (reference sequence). CDR3 size: 15 residues. The V end lost 4 bases, the J end lost 3 bases, and 16 bases lay between the germline ends.